This is a list of T cell receptor beta chains from one sample in a study of cytotoxic CD8 clonotypes in ibrutinib-treated CLL. Here immunoSEQ multiplex PCR was the method, and the copy in TCRdb shows in-frame clones only, minus some. The table records approximately 70,000 clones, over 75% of them present only once. The sequencing here drew on PBMCs, taken at disease progression, from a patient treated with ibrutinib. All receptors come from a human donor with chronic lymphocytic leukemia. Each CDR3 is given with its conserved first and last residue. D genes are given only for firm matches. The size field is filled for only some rows; it gives once, few, many or a size class.

v_gene	abundance	j_gene	d_gene	CDR3nt	CDR3aa
TRBV7-8	.	TRBJ2-1	.	TGTGCCAGCAGCTTAAAGTGGTGGAGGGCGTCCTACAATGAGCAGTTCTTC	CASSLKWWRASYNEQFF
TRBV7-9	.	TRBJ2-2	TRBD2	TGTGCCAGCAGCCAAAAGCGGGAAGGGCCCACCGGGGAGCTGTTTTTT	CASSQKREGPTGELFF
TRBV18	.	TRBJ1-6	TRBD1	TGTGCCAGCTCACCAACCTTGGACAGGTTTCTCCTAAGCTCCTATAATTCACCCCTCCACTTT	CASSPTLDRFLLSSYNSPLHF
TRBV5-6	.	TRBJ1-2	.	TGTGCCAGCAGCTTGGGACGGCGGTATGGCTACACCTTC	CASSLGRRYGYTF
TRBV4-1	.	TRBJ1-4	.	TGCGCCAGCAGCCAAGTCACAACTAATGAAAAACTGTTTTTT	CASSQVTTNEKLFF
TRBV7-2	.	TRBJ2-2	.	TGTGCCAGCAGCTGGACAGTAACGAACACCGGGGAGCTGTTTTTT	CASSWTVTNTGELFF
TRBV12-5	.	TRBJ1-1	.	TGTGCTAGTGGTTTGGGAGGCACTGAAGCTTTCTTT	CASGLGGTEAFF
TRBV2	.	TRBJ1-1	.	TGTGCCAGCACTGCGGAACAGAACACTGAAGCTTTCTTT	CASTAEQNTEAFF
TRBV5-6	.	TRBJ2-5	.	TGTGCCAGCCTTACGCGGACTCAGGACCGGCGGGAGACCCAGTACTTC	CASLTRTQDRRETQYF
TRBV15	.	TRBJ2-7	TRBD2	TGTGCCACCAGCAGAGAGGGACTAGCGGGAGGATCGTCCGAGCAGTACTTC	CATSREGLAGGSSEQYF
TRBV27	.	TRBJ2-7	.	TGTGCCAGCAGTTTAAGAGTCCCGGGACACTCCTACGAGCAGTACTTC	CASSLRVPGHSYEQYF
TRBV28	.	TRBJ1-3	.	TGTGCCAGCAGTTCCCACCTGGGGTACAACACCATATATTTT	CASSSHLGYNTIYF
TRBV5-4	.	TRBJ2-1	.	TGTGCCAGCAGCTTAATAGCAGGGTACAATGAGCAGTTCTTC	CASSLIAGYNEQFF
TRBV2	.	TRBJ1-4	.	TGTGCCAGCAGCCCCGCAGGGAATTTTGATAATGAAAAACTGTTTTTT	CASSPAGNFDNEKLFF
TRBV30	.	TRBJ1-1	.	TGTGCCTGGAAAAAAAGGGATCGAGGCACTGAAGCTTTCTTT	CAWKKRDRGTEAFF
TRBV19	.	TRBJ2-4	.	TGTGCCAGTTTTAATGAATTGGGGGGAGGCAAAAACATTCAGTACTTC	CASFNELGGGKNIQYF
TRBV19	.	TRBJ1-4	TRBD1	TGTGCCAGTAGTGCGGACAGGGTGGAGGAAAAACTGTTTTTT	CASSADRVEEKLFF
TRBV15	few	TRBJ1-4	.	TGTGCCACCAGCAGAGATCTCGCAGGGGCGTATGAAAAACTGTTTTTT	CATSRDLAGAYEKLFF
TRBV28	.	TRBJ1-6	.	TGTGCCAGCAGCCCTTTATTAAATAATTCACCCCTCCACTTT	CASSPLLNNSPLHF
TRBV5-4	.	TRBJ2-2	.	TGTGCCAGCAGCTTGGGAGGGAGCATGAACACCGGGGAGCTGTTTTTT	CASSLGGSMNTGELFF
TRBV2	.	TRBJ1-4	.	TGTGCCAGCAGTGAAGCGGGGGTATGGGATGAAAAACTGTTTTTT	CASSEAGVWDEKLFF
TRBV6-6	.	TRBJ2-7	.	TGTGCCAGCAGCCAGGGTTGGATTACCTACGAGCAGTACTTC	CASSQGWITYEQYF
TRBV5-1	.	TRBJ2-1	.	TGCGCCAGCAGCAATTGGATTAGTCATGAGCAGTTCTTC	CASSNWISHEQFF
TRBV10-1	.	TRBJ2-7	.	TGCGCCAGCAGTGGTTTCCGAACCTACGAGCAGTACTTC	CASSGFRTYEQYF
TRBV30	.	TRBJ2-7	.	TGTGCCTGGAGTGCAGGCTTTTACGAGCAGTACTTC	CAWSAGFYEQYF
TRBV6-1	.	TRBJ2-5	.	TGTGCCAGCAGTGAAGCTTTAGCTAGGGAGACCCAGTACTTC	CASSEALARETQYF
TRBV5-1	once	TRBJ1-1	TRBD1	TGCGCCAGCAGCTTCCGGTCCGGGACAGAGAACACTGAAGCTTTCTTT	CASSFRSGTENTEAFF
TRBV14	.	TRBJ1-4	.	TGTGCCAGCAGCAAAGACAGGTCCTCTTCTGAAAAACTGTTTTTT	CASSKDRSSSEKLFF
TRBV7-6	few	TRBJ2-7	.	TGTGCCAGCAGCTTTCGGACAGACGGCTCCTACGAGCAGTACTTC	CASSFRTDGSYEQYF
TRBV7-9	once	TRBJ1-4	TRBD1	TGTGCCAGCAGGATTAACAGGGGAACTAATGAAAAACTGTTTTTT	CASRINRGTNEKLFF
TRBV9	.	TRBJ1-2	TRBD1	TGTGCCAGCAGCGACGGACAGGGCATCTATGGCTACACCTTC	CASSDGQGIYGYTF
TRBV5-3	.	TRBJ2-7	.	TGTGCCAGAAGCTTGTTAGGGGAGCAGTACTTC	CARSLLGEQYF
TRBV6-1	.	TRBJ2-6	.	TGTGCCAGCATCGGGGCTTGGGCCAACGTCCTGACTTTC	CASIGAWANVLTF
TRBV5-4	.	TRBJ2-7	TRBD1	TGTGCCAGCAGCACCCGGGACAGGACCTACGAGCAGTACTTC	CASSTRDRTYEQYF
TRBV30	.	TRBJ2-7	.	TGTGCCTGGAGTGAGGGACATCAAAACGAGCAGTACTTC	CAWSEGHQNEQYF
TRBV7-3	.	TRBJ2-1	.	TGTGCCAGCAGCCCGAGTGTCTCCTACAATGAGCAGTTCTTC	CASSPSVSYNEQFF
TRBV6-6	.	TRBJ1-6	.	TGTGCCAGCAGTTACATGTCGGCAGGGTCACCCCTCCACTTT	CASSYMSAGSPLHF
TRBV29-1	.	TRBJ2-2	.	TGCAGCGTCGGTGACACCGGGGAGCTGTTTTTT	CSVGDTGELFF
TRBV4-1	.	TRBJ1-2	.	TGCGCCAGCAGCACCCGGGACCGGGGGTACGGCTACACCTTC	CASSTRDRGYGYTF
TRBV6-1	.	TRBJ2-7	TRBD2	TGTGCCAGCAGTGCGGAAGGACTAGCGAGGTACGAGCAGTACTTC	CASSAEGLARYEQYF
TRBV6-6	.	TRBJ2-7	.	TGTGCCAGCAGTTACTCGGTCCACGAGCAGTACTTC	CASSYSVHEQYF